This T cell receptor beta chain was observed in a study of cytomegalovirus exposure and HLA in healthy donors. Study conclusions and caveats: Common viral pathogens seemed, in a later analysis, to connect with several of the most significant clusters. Three of the chains that were CMV-associated were confirmed in vitro to be specific for CMV antigens. Analysis performed later found 15,000 or so TCR beta sequences associated with HLA alleles at 0.05 false discovery rate.

Worth noting for this clone: The target antigen is unknown.

The CDR3 totals 15 residues. CDR1 is SGHNT and CDR2 is YYREEE in the germline V gene (reference sequence). The ends were cut back, 2 bases at V and 3 bases at J, with 12 bases in the middle. It was with 60 Vbeta and 13 Jbeta primers that the PCR ran. Authors' analysis steps: About 11 million shared chains were among the 60 million to 80 million unique TCR beta chains that a later analysis counted. TCRdb's copy holds only in-frame clones and misses some; the assay was immunoSEQ multiplex PCR. Clonal size and the V and J genes are those of that table, whereas D and trimming came from the DNA. The table shows approximately 110,000 clones, with about 70% occurring only once.

V is TRBV5-4 and J is TRBJ1-5; possible D gene TRBD1, 6 bases. The origin of this receptor is a woman in her fifties or sixties in good health and CMV-seropositive. Sequencing was done on a sample of PBMCs. For the CDR3, the DNA is TGTGCCAGCAGCTTAGGGGGGGAACTCAATCAGCCCCAGCATTTT. Protein: CASSLGGELNQPQHF.